The entry that follows covers one T cell receptor (beta chain) sequence. This record belongs to a study of blood T cell repertoires in COVID-19. Across the study: Researchers got acute and convalescent COVID-19 samples from the United States, Italy and Spain. T cells, B-cell-depleted T cells, or PBMCs supplied cDNA or gDNA.

The CDR3 is made up of 17 amino acids. Losses at the gene ends were 3 bases for V and 5 bases for J; bases not matched to a gene: 9. CDR1 and CDR2 (germline): LGHDT, YNNKEL (reference sequence). Generated by immunoSEQ multiplex PCR, the TCRdb table keeps only in-frame clones and is missing some. The data show under 350,000 clones, over 75% seen once. The sequence derives from a man aged 30 to 39 who had recovered from COVID-19. The genes are TRBV3-1 (or the pseudogene TRBV3-2) and TRBJ2-2; 10 nucleotides line up with TRBD2. The sample consisted of PBMCs or T cells enriched from blood (not recorded which). CDR3 amino acids: CASSQRLPSGGTGELFF. CDR3 DNA: TGTGCCAGCAGCCAGAGGCTCCCTAGCGGGGGTACCGGGGAGCTGTTTTTT.